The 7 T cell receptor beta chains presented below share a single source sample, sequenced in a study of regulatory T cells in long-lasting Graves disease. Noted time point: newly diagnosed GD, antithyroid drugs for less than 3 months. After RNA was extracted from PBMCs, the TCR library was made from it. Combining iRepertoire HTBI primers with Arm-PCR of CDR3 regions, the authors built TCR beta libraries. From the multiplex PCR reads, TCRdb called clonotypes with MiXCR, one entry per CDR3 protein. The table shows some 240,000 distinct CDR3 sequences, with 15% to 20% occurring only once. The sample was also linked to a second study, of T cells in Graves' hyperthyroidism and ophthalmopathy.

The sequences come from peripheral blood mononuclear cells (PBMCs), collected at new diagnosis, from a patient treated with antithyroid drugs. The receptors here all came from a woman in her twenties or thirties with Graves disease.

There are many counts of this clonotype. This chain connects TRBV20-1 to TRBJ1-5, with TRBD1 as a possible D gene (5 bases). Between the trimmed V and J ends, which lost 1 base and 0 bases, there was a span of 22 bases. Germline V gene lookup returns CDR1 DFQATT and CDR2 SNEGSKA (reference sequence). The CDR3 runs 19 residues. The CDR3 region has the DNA TGCAGTGCTAGAGGGGACGTAGTGCGTAACTTAGGTAGCAATCAGCCCCAGCATTTT. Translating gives CSARGDVVRNLGSNQPQHF.

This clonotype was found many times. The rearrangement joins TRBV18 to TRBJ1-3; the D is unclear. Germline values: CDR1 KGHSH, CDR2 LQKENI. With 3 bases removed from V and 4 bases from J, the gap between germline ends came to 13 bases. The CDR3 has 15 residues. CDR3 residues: CASSPEVGIGNTIYF. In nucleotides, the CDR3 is TGTGCCAGCTCACCGGAGGTCGGAATCGGAAACACCATATATTTT.

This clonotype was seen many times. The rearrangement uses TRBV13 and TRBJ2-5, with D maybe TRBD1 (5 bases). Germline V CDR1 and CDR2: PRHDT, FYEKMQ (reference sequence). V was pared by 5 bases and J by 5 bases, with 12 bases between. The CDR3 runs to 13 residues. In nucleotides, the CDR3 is TGTGCCAGCAGCGGACACCGCTCGGAGACCCAGTACTTC. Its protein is CASSGHRSETQYF.

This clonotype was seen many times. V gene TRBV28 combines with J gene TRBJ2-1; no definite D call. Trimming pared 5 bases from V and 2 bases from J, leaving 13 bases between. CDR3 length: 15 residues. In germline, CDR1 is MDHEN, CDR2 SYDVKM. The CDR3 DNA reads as TGTGCCAGCAGTCTCTGGCGAGGAACCTACAATGAGCAGTTCTTC. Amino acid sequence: CASSLWRGTYNEQFF.

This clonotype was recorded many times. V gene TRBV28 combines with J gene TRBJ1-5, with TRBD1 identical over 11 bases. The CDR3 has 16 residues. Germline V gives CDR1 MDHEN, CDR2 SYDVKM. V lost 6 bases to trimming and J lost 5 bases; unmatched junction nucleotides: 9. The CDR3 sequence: CASRYQPGQGDQPQHF. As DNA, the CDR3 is TGTGCCAGCAGATACCAACCGGGACAGGGGGATCAGCCCCAGCATTTT. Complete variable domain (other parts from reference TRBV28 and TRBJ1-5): DVKVTQSSRYLVKRTGEKVFLECVQDMDHENMFWYRQDPGLGLRLIYFSYDVKMKEKGDIPEGYSVSREKKERFSLILESASTNQTSMYLCASRYQPGQGDQPQHFGDGTRLSIL.

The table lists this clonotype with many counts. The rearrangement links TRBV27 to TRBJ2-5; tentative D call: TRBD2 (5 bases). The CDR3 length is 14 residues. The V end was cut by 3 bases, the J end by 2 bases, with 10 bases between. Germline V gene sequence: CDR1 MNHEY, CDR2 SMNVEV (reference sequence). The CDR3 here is CASSLGRLQETQYF. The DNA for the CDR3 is TGTGCCAGCAGTTTGGGCAGACTACAAGAGACCCAGTACTTC.

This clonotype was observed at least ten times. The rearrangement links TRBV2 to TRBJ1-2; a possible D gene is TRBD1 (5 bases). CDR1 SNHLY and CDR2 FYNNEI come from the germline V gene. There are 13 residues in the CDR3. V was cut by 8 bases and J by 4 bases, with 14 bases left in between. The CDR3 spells CASGVAGSYGYTF. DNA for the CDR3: TGTGCCAGCGGCGTGGCAGGGAGCTATGGCTACACCTTC.